The clone carrying this T cell receptor (beta chain) appeared a few times. Antigen unknown. Trimming removed 1 base at V and 6 bases at J, with 13 bases between. CDR1 is SGHDT and CDR2 is YYEEEE in the germline V gene. The CDR3 spans 15 residues. The sample is drawn from a study of response to subunit inactivated influenza vaccine. Whole-study results and caveats: There was a suggestion from the authors that each seasonal influenza vaccination recruits few new T cells.

TCRdb independently ran MiXCR on the RT-PCR reads; one entry per CDR3 protein. The table shows under 550,000 distinct CDR3 sequences, with about 7.6% occurring only once. The origin of this receptor is a man aged 50-75 years who received an inactivated influenza vaccine. This chain joins TRBV5-6 and TRBJ2-2; TRBD1 or TRBD2 may be the D gene (5 bases each). The sequencing used PBMCs from blood, collected around 25 months after vaccination. In nucleotides, the CDR3 is TGTGCCAGCAGCTTGTCGCCCTGGGGACCCGGGGAGCTGTTTTTT. Translation gives CASSLSPWGPGELFF.